One sample yielded the 20 T cell receptor beta chains listed below, sequenced in a study of OX40 agonist ivuxolimab in advanced cancers. The method was immunoSEQ multiplex PCR; TCRdb's version includes in-frame clones alone and lacks a portion of them. The sample carries about 51,000 clones, around 77% recorded once. This material consisted of CD4+ or CD8+ T cells sorted from blood, taken in a trial of the OX40 agonist ivuxolimab. These receptors came from an adult with an advanced solid tumor such as melanoma, head and neck, liver or kidney cancer.

The V gene is TRBV25-1, the J gene TRBJ2-2, with 7 bases that match TRBD2. Germline V gene data show CDR1 as MGHDK and CDR2 as SYGVNS. CDR3 length equals 15 residues. The junction had 5 bases not matched to a gene; V was cut back by 3 bases and J by 4 bases. The CDR3 sequence: CASSEGRVGTGELFF. As DNA, the CDR3 is TGTGCCAGCAGTGAGGGGAGGGTAGGCACCGGGGAGCTGTTTTTT.

The count of this clone is one. The rearrangement uses TRBV11-2 and TRBJ1-2; TRBD1 is a possible D gene (5 bases). V was clipped by 4 bases and J by 4 bases, with 10 bases between them. The CDR3 sequence is 13 residues long. Germline V gene sequence: CDR1 SGHAT, CDR2 FQNNGV. The DNA of the CDR3 is TGTGCCAGCAGCTCTCCGGGGGTCTATGGCTACACCTTC. Its protein product is CASSSPGVYGYTF.

The chain has TRBV5-1 and TRBJ1-4; D may be TRBD1 (5 bases). The germline CDR1 and CDR2 sequences are SGHRS and YFSETQ. The V gene lost 3 bases and the J gene lost 4 bases, with 7 bases spanning the gap. CDR3 length: 13 amino acids. CDR3 coding DNA: TGCGCCAGCAGCTCGCAGGGTAATGAAAAACTGTTTTTT. Amino acid sequence: CASSSQGNEKLFF.

The chain couples TRBV2 to TRBJ2-5; TRBD2 matches at 10 bases. Germline V gene lookup returns CDR1 SNHLY and CDR2 FYNNEI. The length of the CDR3 is 17 residues. The trim removed 5 bases at V and 1 base at J, leaving 10 bases unmatched. CDR3 protein: CASSLSLAGGPQETQYF. CDR3 in DNA: TGTGCCAGCAGTTTAAGCTTAGCGGGAGGCCCCCAAGAGACCCAGTACTTC.

The CDR3 sequence: CAITNGGGVNTEAFF. The CDR3 DNA sequence: TGTGCCATTACCAACGGGGGCGGGGTGAACACTGAAGCTTTCTTT. The gene calls are TRBV10-3 and TRBJ1-1, with a possible D match to TRBD1 (6 bases). Deletions cut 9 bases from V and 0 bases from J, with 17 bases between. The CDR3 totals 15 residues. Germline V gives CDR1 ENHRY, CDR2 SYGVKD.

The rearrangement links TRBV10-3 to TRBJ2-3, with D perhaps given as TRBD1 or TRBD2 (5 bases each). The V and J ends lost 3 bases and 6 bases respectively, with 13 bases between them. Germline V lookup: CDR1 ENHRY, CDR2 SYGVKD. The CDR3 contains 14 residues. The DNA of the CDR3 is TGTGCCATCAGTGACGGGACCACCGGGGATACGCAGTATTTT. It is translated as CAISDGTTGDTQYF.

The V call is TRBV14, the J call TRBJ1-1, with a possible D match to TRBD1 (6 bases). Looked up from germline, CDR1 is SGHDN and CDR2 is FVKESK. This CDR3 comprises 13 residues. With 5 bases removed from V and 1 base from J, the gap between germline ends came to 8 bases. DNA of the CDR3: TGTGCCAGCAGCGGACAGTGGAACACTGAAGCTTTCTTT. The encoded protein is CASSGQWNTEAFF. Full variable domain (missing parts from reference TRBV14 and TRBJ1-1): EAGVTQFPSHSVIEKGQTVTLRCDPISGHDNLYWYRRVMGKEIKFLLHFVKESKQDESGMPNNRFLAERTGGTYSTLKVQPAELEDSGVYFCASSGQWNTEAFFGQGTRLTVV.

The chain employs TRBV11-2 and TRBJ1-4; a weak D match, TRBD1 (5 bases). The ends were cut back, 3 bases at V and 5 bases at J, with 10 bases in the middle. In germline, CDR1 is SGHAT, CDR2 FQNNGV. The CDR3 covers 14 residues. CDR3 sequence: CASSLRGGNEKLFF. For the CDR3, the DNA is TGTGCCAGCAGCTTGAGGGGAGGGAATGAAAAACTGTTTTTT.

V is TRBV4-2 and J is TRBJ2-3; 8 bases line up with TRBD2. This CDR3 comprises 16 residues. Trimming cost V 4 bases and J 4 bases; bases outside gene matches: 10. In germline, CDR1 is LGHNA, CDR2 YNFKEQ. The CDR3 DNA reads as TGTGCCAGCAGCCTCTCAAGCGGGAGCGCAGCAGATACGCAGTATTTT. Protein: CASSLSSGSAADTQYF.

The chain carries TRBV5-1 and TRBJ2-7; 8 positions match TRBD2. V lost 5 bases and J lost 6; bases outside the gene matches: 16. This CDR3 is built from 16 residues. In germline, CDR1 is SGHRS, CDR2 YFSETQ. The CDR3 coding sequence is TGCGCCAGCAGACCAGGCTCGGCGGGGGGCCTGGGCGAGCAGTACTTC. Translating gives CASRPGSAGGLGEQYF.

This chain uses TRBV19 with TRBJ2-1; D possibly corresponds to TRBD1 (5 bases). CDR3 length: 14 amino acids. Looked up from germline, CDR1 is LNHDA and CDR2 is SQIVND (reference sequence). Trimming left V 11 bases short and J 5 bases short, with 19 bases between. The CDR3 here is CAGGRRGRDNEQFF. Written as DNA, the CDR3 is TGTGCCGGCGGACGGCGAGGCAGGGACAATGAGCAGTTCTTC.

This rearrangement joins TRBV7-2 to TRBJ2-1, with D possibly being TRBD2 (5 bases). Germline V gene sequence: CDR1 SGHTA, CDR2 FQGNSA. The CDR3 loop spans 15 amino acids. Trimming pared 11 bases from V and 5 bases from J, leaving 22 bases between. As DNA, the CDR3 is TGTGCCGCTACGGCAGGTCAGCGGAGAAACAATGAGCAGTTCTTC. Translation gives CAATAGQRRNNEQFF.

This clone appeared a few times. The chain couples TRBV10-2 to TRBJ2-7; a possible D gene is TRBD2 (6 bases). The CDR3 spans 15 residues. Deletions cut 6 bases from V and 3 bases from J, with 18 bases between. Germline V gives CDR1 WSHSY, CDR2 SAAADI. This chain's CDR3 is CASREGARRFYEQYF. The CDR3 DNA reads as TGCGCCAGCAGGGAGGGTGCCAGGAGATTCTACGAGCAGTACTTC.

J is TRBJ1-1 and V is TRBV5-4; 7 bases line up with TRBD1. V lost 4 bases, J lost 4 bases, and 10 bases stayed unmatched. This CDR3 is 15 amino acids long. Germline loops: CDR1 SGHNT, CDR2 YYREEE (reference sequence). The chain's CDR3 is CASSPPTGLGTEAFF. The CDR3 coding sequence is TGTGCCAGCAGCCCACCGACAGGGTTGGGCACTGAAGCTTTCTTT. Full variable domain (missing parts from reference TRBV5-4 and TRBJ1-1): ETGVTQSPTHLIKTRGQQVTLRCSSQSGHNTVSWYQQALGQGPQFIFQYYREEENGRGNFPPRFSGLQFPNYSSELNVNALELDDSALYLCASSPPTGLGTEAFFGQGTRLTVV.

The chain joins TRBV5-1 to TRBJ2-7; TRBD1 agrees at 8 bases. V shed 4 bases and J 5 bases; nucleotides not matched to a gene: 8. The CDR3 spans 14 residues. Germline V gene lookup returns CDR1 SGHRS and CDR2 YFSETQ. The CDR3 nucleotides read TGCGCCAGCAGCGCCTTGACAGGGGTTAACGAGCAGTACTTC. Protein product: CASSALTGVNEQYF.

This clone is a singleton in its sample. The rearrangement joins TRBV29-1 to TRBJ1-4; 9 bases match TRBD1. V gave up 6 bases and J gave up 8 bases; unmatched junction bases: 4. The CDR3 covers 12 residues. Germline V gene data show CDR1 as SQVTM and CDR2 as ANQGSEA. The CDR3 DNA sequence: TGCAGCGTCGGACAGGGGAGGGAAAAACTGTTTTTT. Its translation is CSVGQGREKLFF. Using reference TRBV29-1 and TRBJ1-4 for the parts outside the CDR3, the full variable domain is SAVISQKPSRDICQRGTSLTIQCQVDSQVTMMFWYRQQPGQSLTLIATANQGSEATYESGFVIDKFPISRPNLTFSTLTVSNMSPEDSSIYLCSVGQGREKLFFGSGTQLSVL.

V and J are TRBV13 and TRBJ2-2, with 9 bases that match TRBD2. CDR3 length: 15 residues. In germline, CDR1 is PRHDT, CDR2 FYEKMQ (reference sequence). V lost 5 bases, J lost 6 bases, and 7 bases stayed unmatched. In nucleotides, the CDR3 is TGTGCCAGCAGCCCCGCTGGCGGGAGGGCCGGGGAGCTGTTTTTT. It yields the protein CASSPAGGRAGELFF. Together with reference TRBV13 and TRBJ2-2, the CDR3 gives the full variable domain: AAGVIQSPRHLIKEKRETATLKCYPIPRHDTVYWYQQGPGQDPQFLISFYEKMQSDKGSIPDRFSAQQFSDYHSELNMSSLELGDSALYFCASSPAGGRAGELFFGEGSRLTVL.

The chain combines TRBV29-1 with TRBJ2-7, with 13 bases fitting TRBD2. Germline lookup yields CDR1 SQVTM and CDR2 ANQGSEA. This CDR3 region has 15 residues. J gave up 0 bases and V 1 base, and 0 bases lay outside the gene matches. The CDR3 DNA is TGCAGCGTTGAAGGGACTAGCGGGAGCTCCTACGAGCAGTACTTC. Protein product: CSVEGTSGSSYEQYF.

J is TRBJ2-3 and V is TRBV7-9; tentatively, D is TRBD1 (6 bases). The CDR3 has 15 amino acids. The V gene lost 1 base and the J gene lost 2 bases, with 10 bases spanning the gap. Germline-derived CDR1 and CDR2 are SEHNR and FQNEAQ (reference sequence). CDR3 protein: CASSLGGHFTDTQYF. Written as DNA, the CDR3 is TGTGCCAGCAGCTTAGGGGGACACTTCACAGATACGCAGTATTTT.

V is TRBV18 and J is TRBJ1-1, with a weak D call TRBD1 (5 bases). Germline V gene sequence: CDR1 KGHSH, CDR2 LQKENI. CDR3 length equals 16 residues. The V and J ends lost 3 bases and 0 bases respectively, with 14 bases between them. The CDR3 reads CASSPSTGRLNTEAFF. The DNA for the CDR3 is TGTGCCAGCTCACCTTCGACGGGACGCCTGAACACTGAAGCTTTCTTT.